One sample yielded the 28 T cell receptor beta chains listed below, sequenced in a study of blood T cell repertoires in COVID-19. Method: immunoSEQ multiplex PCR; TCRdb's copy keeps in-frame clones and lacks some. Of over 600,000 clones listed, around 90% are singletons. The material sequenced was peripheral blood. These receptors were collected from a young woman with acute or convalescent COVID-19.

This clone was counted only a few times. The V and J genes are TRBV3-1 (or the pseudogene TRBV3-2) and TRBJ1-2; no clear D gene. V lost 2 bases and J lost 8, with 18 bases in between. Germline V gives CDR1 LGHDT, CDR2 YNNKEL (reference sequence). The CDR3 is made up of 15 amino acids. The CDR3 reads CASSQKGARGQGYTF. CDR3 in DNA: TGTGCCAGCAGCCAAAAAGGCGCCAGAGGGCAGGGCTACACCTTC.

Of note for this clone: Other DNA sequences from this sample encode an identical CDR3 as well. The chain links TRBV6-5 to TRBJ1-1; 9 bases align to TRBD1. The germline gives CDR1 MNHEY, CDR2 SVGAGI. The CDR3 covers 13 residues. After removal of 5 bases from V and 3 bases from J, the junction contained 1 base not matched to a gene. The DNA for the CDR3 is TGTGCCAGCAGTCGGGACAGGGACACTGAAGCTTTCTTT. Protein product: CASSRDRDTEAFF.

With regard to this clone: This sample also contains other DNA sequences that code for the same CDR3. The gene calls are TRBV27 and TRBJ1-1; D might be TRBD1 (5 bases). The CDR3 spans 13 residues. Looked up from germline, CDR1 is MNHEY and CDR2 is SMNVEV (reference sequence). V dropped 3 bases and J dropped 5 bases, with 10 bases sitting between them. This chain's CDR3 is CASSLGGGTEAFF. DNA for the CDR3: TGTGCCAGCAGTTTGGGCGGGGGGACTGAAGCTTTCTTT.

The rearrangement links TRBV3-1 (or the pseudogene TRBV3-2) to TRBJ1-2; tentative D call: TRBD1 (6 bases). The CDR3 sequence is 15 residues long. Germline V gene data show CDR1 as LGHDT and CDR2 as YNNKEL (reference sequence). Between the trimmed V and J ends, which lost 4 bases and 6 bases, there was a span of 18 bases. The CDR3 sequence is CASSLGVDRSDGYTF. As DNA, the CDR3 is TGTGCCAGCAGCCTGGGGGTTGACAGGAGCGATGGCTACACCTTC.

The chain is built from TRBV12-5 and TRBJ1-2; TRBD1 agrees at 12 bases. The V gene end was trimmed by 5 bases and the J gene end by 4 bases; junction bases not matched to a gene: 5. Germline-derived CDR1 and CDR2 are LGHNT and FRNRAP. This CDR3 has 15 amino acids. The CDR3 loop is CASGGDRGRGYGYTF. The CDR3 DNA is TGTGCTAGTGGTGGGGACAGGGGGCGAGGCTATGGCTACACCTTC.

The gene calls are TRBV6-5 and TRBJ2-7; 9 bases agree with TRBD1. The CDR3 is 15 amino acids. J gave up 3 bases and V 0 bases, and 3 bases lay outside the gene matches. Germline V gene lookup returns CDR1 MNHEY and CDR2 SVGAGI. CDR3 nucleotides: TGTGCCAGCAGTTACTCTGGACAGGGGTTCTACGAGCAGTACTTC. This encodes CASSYSGQGFYEQYF.

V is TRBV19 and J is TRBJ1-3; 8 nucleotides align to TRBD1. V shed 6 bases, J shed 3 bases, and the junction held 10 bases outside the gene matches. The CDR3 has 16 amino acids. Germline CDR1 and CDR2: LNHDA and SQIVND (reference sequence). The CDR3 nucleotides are TGTGCCAGTAGCGAAGAGGGCAGGGGGCTTGGAAACACCATATATTTT. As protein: CASSEEGRGLGNTIYF.

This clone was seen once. This chain's CDR3 is CASRTDMNTEAFF. The CDR3 DNA reads as TGTGCCAGCCGGACAGACATGAACACTGAAGCTTTCTTT. V usage is TRBV2 and J usage is TRBJ1-1; tentatively, D is TRBD1 (6 bases). The CDR3 is made up of 13 amino acids. The V and J ends lost 8 bases and 0 bases respectively, with 10 bases between them. Germline-derived CDR1 and CDR2 are SNHLY and FYNNEI.

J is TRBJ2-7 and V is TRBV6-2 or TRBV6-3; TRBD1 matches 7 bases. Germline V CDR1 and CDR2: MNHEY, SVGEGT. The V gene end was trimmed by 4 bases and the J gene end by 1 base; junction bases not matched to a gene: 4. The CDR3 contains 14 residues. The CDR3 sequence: CASSFGTESYEQYF. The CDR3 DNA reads TGTGCCAGCAGTTTTGGGACAGAATCCTACGAGCAGTACTTC.

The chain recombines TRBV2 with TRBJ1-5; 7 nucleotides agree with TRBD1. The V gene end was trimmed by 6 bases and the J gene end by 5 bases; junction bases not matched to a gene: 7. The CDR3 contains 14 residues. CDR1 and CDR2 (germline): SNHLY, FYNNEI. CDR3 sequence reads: CASRPDRAYQPQHF. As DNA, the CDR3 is TGTGCCAGCAGACCTGACAGGGCCTATCAGCCCCAGCATTTT.

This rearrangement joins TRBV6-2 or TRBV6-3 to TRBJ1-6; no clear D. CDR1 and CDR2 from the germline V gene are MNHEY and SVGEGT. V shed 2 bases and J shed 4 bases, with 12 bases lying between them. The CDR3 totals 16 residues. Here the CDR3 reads CASSYRGQRYNSPLHF. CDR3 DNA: TGTGCCAGCAGTTACCGCGGGCAGCGTTATAATTCACCCCTCCACTTT.

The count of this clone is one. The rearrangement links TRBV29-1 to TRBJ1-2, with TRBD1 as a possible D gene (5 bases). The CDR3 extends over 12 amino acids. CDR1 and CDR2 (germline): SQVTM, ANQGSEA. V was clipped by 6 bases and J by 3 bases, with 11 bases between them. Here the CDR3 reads CSVRTGDYGYTF. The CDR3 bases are TGCAGCGTACGGACGGGGGACTATGGCTACACCTTC. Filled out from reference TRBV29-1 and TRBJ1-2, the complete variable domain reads SAVISQKPSRDICQRGTSLTIQCQVDSQVTMMFWYRQQPGQSLTLIATANQGSEATYESGFVIDKFPISRPNLTFSTLTVSNMSPEDSSIYLCSVRTGDYGYTFGSGTRLTVV.

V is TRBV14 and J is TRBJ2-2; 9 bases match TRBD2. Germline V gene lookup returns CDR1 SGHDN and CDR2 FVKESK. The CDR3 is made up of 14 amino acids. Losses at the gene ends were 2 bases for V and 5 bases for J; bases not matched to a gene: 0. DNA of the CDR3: TGTGCCAGCAGCCAACTAGCGGGGACCGGGGAGCTGTTTTTT. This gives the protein CASSQLAGTGELFF.

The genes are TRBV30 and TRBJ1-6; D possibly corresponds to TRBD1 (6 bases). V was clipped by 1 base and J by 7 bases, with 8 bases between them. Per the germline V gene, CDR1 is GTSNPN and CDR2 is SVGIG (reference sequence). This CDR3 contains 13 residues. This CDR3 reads CAWSEGENSPLHF. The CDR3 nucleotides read TGTGCCTGGAGTGAGGGGGAGAATTCACCCCTCCACTTT.

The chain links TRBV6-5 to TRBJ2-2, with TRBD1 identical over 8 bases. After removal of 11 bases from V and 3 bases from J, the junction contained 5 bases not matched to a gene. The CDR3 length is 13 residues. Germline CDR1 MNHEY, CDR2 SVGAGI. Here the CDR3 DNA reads TGTGCCGGGGGACAGGCCTACACCGGGGAGCTGTTTTTT. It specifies CAGGQAYTGELFF.

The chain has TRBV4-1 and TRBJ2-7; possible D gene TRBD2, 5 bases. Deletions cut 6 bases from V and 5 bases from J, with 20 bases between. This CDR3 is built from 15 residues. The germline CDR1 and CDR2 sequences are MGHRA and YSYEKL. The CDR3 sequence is CASSVTTTSPDEQYF. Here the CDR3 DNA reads TGCGCCAGCAGTGTGACTACCACTTCTCCCGACGAGCAGTACTTC.

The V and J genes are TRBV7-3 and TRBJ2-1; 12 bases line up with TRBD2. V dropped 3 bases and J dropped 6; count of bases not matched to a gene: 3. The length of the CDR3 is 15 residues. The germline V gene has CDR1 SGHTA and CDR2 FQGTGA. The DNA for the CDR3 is TGTGCCAGCAGCTTGGGACTAGCGGGCTTCAATGAGCAGTTCTTC. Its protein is CASSLGLAGFNEQFF. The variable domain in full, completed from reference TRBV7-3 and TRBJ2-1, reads GAGVSQTPSNKVTEKGKYVELRCDPISGHTALYWYRQSLGQGPEFLIYFQGTGAADDSGLPNDRFFAVRPEGSVSTLKIQRTERGDSAVYLCASSLGLAGFNEQFFGPGTRLTVL.

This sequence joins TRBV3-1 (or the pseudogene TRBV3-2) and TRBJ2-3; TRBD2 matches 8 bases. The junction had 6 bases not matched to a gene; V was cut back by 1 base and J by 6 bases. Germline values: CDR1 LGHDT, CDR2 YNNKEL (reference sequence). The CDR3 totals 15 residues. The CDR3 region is CASSQAGGGPDTQYF. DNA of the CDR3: TGTGCCAGCAGCCAAGCTGGCGGGGGGCCGGATACGCAGTATTTT.

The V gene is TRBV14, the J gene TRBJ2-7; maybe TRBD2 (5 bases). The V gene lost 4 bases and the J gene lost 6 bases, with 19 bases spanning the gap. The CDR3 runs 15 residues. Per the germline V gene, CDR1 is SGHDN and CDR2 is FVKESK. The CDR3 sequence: CASSPSRGVTSEQYF. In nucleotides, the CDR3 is TGTGCCAGCAGCCCCAGTCGGGGTGTCACCTCCGAGCAGTACTTC.

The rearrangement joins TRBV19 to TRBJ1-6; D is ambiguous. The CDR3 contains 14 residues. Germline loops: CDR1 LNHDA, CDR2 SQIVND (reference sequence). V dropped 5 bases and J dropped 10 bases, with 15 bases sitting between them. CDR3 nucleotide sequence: TGTGCCAGTAGTGCACAGAGCAGCTCCTCACCCCTCCACTTT. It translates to CASSAQSSSSPLHF.

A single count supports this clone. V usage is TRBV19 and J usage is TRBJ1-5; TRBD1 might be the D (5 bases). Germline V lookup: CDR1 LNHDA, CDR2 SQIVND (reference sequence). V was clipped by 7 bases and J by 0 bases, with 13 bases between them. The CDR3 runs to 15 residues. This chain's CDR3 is CASTNVGGSNQPQHF. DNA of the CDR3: TGTGCCAGTACCAACGTCGGGGGTAGCAATCAGCCCCAGCATTTT.

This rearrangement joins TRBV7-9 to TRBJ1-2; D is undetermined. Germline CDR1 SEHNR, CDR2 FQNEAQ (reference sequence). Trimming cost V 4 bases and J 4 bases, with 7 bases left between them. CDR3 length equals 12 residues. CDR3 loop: CASSSQFYGYTF. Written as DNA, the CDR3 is TGTGCCAGCAGCTCCCAATTCTATGGCTACACCTTC. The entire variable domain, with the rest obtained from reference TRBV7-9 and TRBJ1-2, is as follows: DTGVSQNPRHKITKRGQNVTFRCDPISEHNRLYWYRQTLGQGPEFLTYFQNEAQLEKSRLLSDRFSAERPKGSFSTLEIQRTEQGDSAMYLCASSSQFYGYTFGSGTRLTVV.

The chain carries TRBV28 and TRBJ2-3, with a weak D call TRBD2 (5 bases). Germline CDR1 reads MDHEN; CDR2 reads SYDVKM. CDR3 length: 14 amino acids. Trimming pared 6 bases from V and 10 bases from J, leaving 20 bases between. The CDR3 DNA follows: TGTGCCAGCAGCAAACTAGAACAGATCCTCGCGCAGTATTTT. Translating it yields CASSKLEQILAQYF.

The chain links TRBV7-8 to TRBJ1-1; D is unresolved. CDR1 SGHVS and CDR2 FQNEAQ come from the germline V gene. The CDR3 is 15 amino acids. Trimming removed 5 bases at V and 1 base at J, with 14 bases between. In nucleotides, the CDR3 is TGTGCCAGCAGCCGCTTTTCACTCCGGAACACTGAAGCTTTCTTT. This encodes CASSRFSLRNTEAFF.

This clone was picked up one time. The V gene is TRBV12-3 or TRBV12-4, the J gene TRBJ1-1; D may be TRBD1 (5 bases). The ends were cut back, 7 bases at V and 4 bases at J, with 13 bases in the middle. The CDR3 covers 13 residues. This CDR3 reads CASIFQGSTEAFF. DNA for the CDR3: TGTGCCAGCATTTTTCAGGGTTCCACTGAAGCTTTCTTT.

CDR3 nucleotide sequence: TGCAGTGCTACAGGGGTCGAGCAGTACTTC. The encoded protein is CSATGVEQYF. V is TRBV20-1 and J is TRBJ2-7; the D gene is possibly TRBD1 (6 bases). Germline-derived CDR1 and CDR2 are DFQATT and SNEGSKA (reference sequence). The V end was cut by 4 bases, the J end by 6 bases, with 7 bases between. The CDR3 runs 10 residues.

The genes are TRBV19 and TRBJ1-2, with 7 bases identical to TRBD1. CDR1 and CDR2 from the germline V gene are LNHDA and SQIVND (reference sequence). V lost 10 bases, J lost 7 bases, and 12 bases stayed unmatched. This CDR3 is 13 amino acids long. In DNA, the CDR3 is TGTGCCACCAGGCCCTTTGGACAGGTTGGCTACACCTTC. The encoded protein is CATRPFGQVGYTF.

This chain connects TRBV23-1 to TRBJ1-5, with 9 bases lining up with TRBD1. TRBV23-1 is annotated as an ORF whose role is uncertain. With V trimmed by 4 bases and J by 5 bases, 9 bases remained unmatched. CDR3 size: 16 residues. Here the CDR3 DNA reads TGCGCCAGCAGTCCAAGGGACAGGGAAATCGATCAGCCCCAGCATTTT. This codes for CASSPRDREIDQPQHF.